This is a list of T cell receptor beta chains from one sample in a study of T cells in Graves' hyperthyroidism and ophthalmopathy. MiXCR, applied by TCRdb to the multiplex PCR reads, yields one record per CDR3 protein. The table has 750,000 to 950,000 distinct CDR3 sequences, over 35% seen once. Sequenced: blood. These receptors all come from a man between 18 and 29 years old with Graves' hyperthyroidism. Each CDR3 is given with its conserved first and last residue. The D gene is left open where the match is weak. Clone size is not always given. Where it is, it says once, few, many or a class for expanded clones.

d_gene: .
abundance: .
v_gene: TRBV7-3
j_gene: TRBJ2-2
CDR3nt: TGTGCCAGCAGCTCAGGTGGAACCACCACGGGATCACGGGAGCTGTTTTTT
CDR3aa: CASSSGGTTTGSRELFF

d_gene: .
abundance: .
v_gene: TRBV7-3
j_gene: TRBJ1-2
CDR3nt: TGTGCCAGCAGCGCTAGGCCGGGCAGGACTAACTATGGCTACACCTTC
CDR3aa: CASSARPGRTNYGYTF

d_gene: .
abundance: .
v_gene: TRBV15
j_gene: TRBJ1-3
CDR3nt: TGTGCCACCAGCAGAGTTACTGGAAACACCATATATTTT
CDR3aa: CATSRVTGNTIYF

d_gene: TRBD2
abundance: .
v_gene: TRBV11-2
j_gene: TRBJ2-2
CDR3nt: TGTGCCAGCAGTTTGGGACTAGCGGACAACACCGGGGAGCTGTTTTTT
CDR3aa: CASSLGLADNTGELFF

d_gene: TRBD1
abundance: many
v_gene: TRBV29-1
j_gene: TRBJ1-2
CDR3nt: TGCAGCGTAGACCGGGACAGGGACTATGGCTACACCTTC
CDR3aa: CSVDRDRDYGYTF

d_gene: .
abundance: .
v_gene: TRBV9
j_gene: TRBJ2-1
CDR3nt: TGTGCCAGCAGCGGACTCGACAATGAGCAGTTCTTC
CDR3aa: CASSGLDNEQFF

d_gene: .
abundance: few
v_gene: TRBV19
j_gene: TRBJ1-2
CDR3nt: TGTGCCAGTAGTATTACAGATTACTATGGCTACACCTTC
CDR3aa: CASSITDYYGYTF

d_gene: .
abundance: .
v_gene: TRBV10-3
j_gene: TRBJ1-5
CDR3nt: TGTGCCAGCAGTTCTCCAGGGAACGCTCAGCCCCAGCATTTT
CDR3aa: CASSSPGNAQPQHF

d_gene: TRBD1
abundance: many
v_gene: TRBV5-1
j_gene: TRBJ1-1
CDR3nt: TGCGCCAGCAGCTTGGAGGGGGACAGGGTGACTTTCTTT
CDR3aa: CASSLEGDRVTFF

d_gene: .
abundance: .
v_gene: TRBV6-5
j_gene: TRBJ1-1
CDR3nt: TGTGCCAGCAGGGGGGGCACTGAATCTTTCTTT
CDR3aa: CASRGGTESFF

d_gene: .
abundance: many
v_gene: TRBV15
j_gene: TRBJ1-1
CDR3nt: TGTGCCACCAGCAGAGTTCGGGCGGCTGAAGCTTTCTTT
CDR3aa: CATSRVRAAEAFF

d_gene: TRBD1
abundance: many
v_gene: TRBV15
j_gene: TRBJ2-7
CDR3nt: TGTGCCACCAGCAGGGACAGGGCGAACGAGCAGTACTTC
CDR3aa: CATSRDRANEQYF

d_gene: .
abundance: .
v_gene: TRBV29-1
j_gene: TRBJ1-2
CDR3nt: .
CDR3aa: CSVGTGTGYGNTF

d_gene: TRBD1
abundance: once
v_gene: TRBV7-9
j_gene: TRBJ1-5
CDR3nt: TGTGCCAGCAGCTCCCGGGACAGGACCTACGAGCATTTT
CDR3aa: CASSSRDRTYEHF

d_gene: TRBD1
abundance: few
v_gene: TRBV20-1
j_gene: TRBJ2-7
CDR3nt: TGCAGTGCCAACAGGGGGCAGCCCTACGAGCAGTACTTC
CDR3aa: CSANRGQPYEQYF

d_gene: TRBD1
abundance: .
v_gene: TRBV27
j_gene: TRBJ1-1
CDR3nt: TGTGCCAGCACTCCACGCCGGGACAGGGGGTTTCAAACTGAAGCTTTCTTT
CDR3aa: CASTPRRDRGFQTEAFF

d_gene: TRBD1
abundance: many
v_gene: TRBV20-1
j_gene: TRBJ1-1
CDR3nt: TGCAGTGCCCGGACAGGCAGTGGAGGAGCTTTCTTT
CDR3aa: CSARTGSGGAFF